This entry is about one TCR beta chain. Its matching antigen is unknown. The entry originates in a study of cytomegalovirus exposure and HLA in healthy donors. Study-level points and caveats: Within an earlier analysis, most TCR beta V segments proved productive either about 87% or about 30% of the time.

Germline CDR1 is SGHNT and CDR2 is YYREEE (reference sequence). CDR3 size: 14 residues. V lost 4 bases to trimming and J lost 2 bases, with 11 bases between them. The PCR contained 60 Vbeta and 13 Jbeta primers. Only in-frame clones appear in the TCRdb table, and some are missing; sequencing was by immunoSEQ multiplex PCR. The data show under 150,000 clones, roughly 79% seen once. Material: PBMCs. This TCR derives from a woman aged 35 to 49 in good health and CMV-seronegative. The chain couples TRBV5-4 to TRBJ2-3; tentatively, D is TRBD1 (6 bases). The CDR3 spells CASSRTDTTDTQYF. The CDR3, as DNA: TGTGCCAGCAGCCGGACAGACACCACAGATACGCAGTATTTT.